A selection of T cell receptor beta chains follows, all from one sample in a study of PD-1 blockade in mismatch repair-deficient tumors. Profiling relied on immunoSEQ multiplex PCR, and the TCRdb table lists in-frame clones only, not all of them. The data show about 66,000 clones, approximately 78% seen once. The sample in question was peripheral blood, obtained 2 weeks after starting pembrolizumab. The source is an adult with mismatch repair-deficient cancer. Both conserved end residues are part of each CDR3. The D gene is left open where the match is weak. Some rows have no size entry. The others give once, few or many, or a class for an expanded clone.

j_gene	v_gene	abundance	d_gene	CDR3nt	CDR3aa
TRBJ1-1	TRBV7-9	-	-	TGTGCCAGCAGCTTAGCCCAATGGGCTGAAGCTTTCTTT	CASSLAQWAEAFF
TRBJ2-5	TRBV30	-	TRBD1	TGTGCCTGGAGGTATGGACAGGTCTCTCGGGGAGAGACCCAGTACTTC	CAWRYGQVSRGETQYF
TRBJ2-5	TRBV6-5	-	-	TGTGCCAGCGGAAGAGGGTCCCCACAAGAGACCCAGTACTTC	CASGRGSPQETQYF
TRBJ2-2	TRBV9	-	-	TGTGCCAGCAGCGTAGGTCGGGACTCGAGGACCGGGGAGCTGTTTTTT	CASSVGRDSRTGELFF
TRBJ2-1	TRBV13	-	TRBD2	TGTGCCAGCAGCTTAATAGCGGGAGGGCCGTACAATGAGCAGTTCTTC	CASSLIAGGPYNEQFF
TRBJ2-1	TRBV5-1	few	-	TGCGCCAGCAGCTTGGGAGGTGTAGGAGTCTACAATGAGCAGTTCTTC	CASSLGGVGVYNEQFF
TRBJ1-2	TRBV30	-	-	TGTGCCTGGAGTCAGGGGACTGCTTCCTATGGCTACACCTTC	CAWSQGTASYGYTF
TRBJ1-5	TRBV14	-	-	TGTGCCAGCAGCCAAGGGCCCAATCAGCCCCAGCATTTT	CASSQGPNQPQHF
TRBJ2-7	TRBV10-3	-	TRBD1	TGTGCCATCAGGTCCGGACAGGGGAAGTCCTACGAGCAGTACTTC	CAIRSGQGKSYEQYF
TRBJ1-2	TRBV2	few	-	TGTGCCAGCAGCCTTGGGACATCGGGCTACACCTTC	CASSLGTSGYTF
TRBJ1-4	TRBV2	-	-	TGTGCCAGCAGTTCAGATGCTTATAATGAAAAACTGTTTTTT	CASSSDAYNEKLFF
TRBJ2-2	TRBV5-1	-	-	TGCGCCAGCAGCTTGGAACAGGGAGCCGGGGAGCTGTTTTTT	CASSLEQGAGELFF
TRBJ2-3	TRBV10-2	-	-	TGCGCCAGCAGTGAGTCGAGGCTAGGAGGCAATACGCAGTATTTT	CASSESRLGGNTQYF
TRBJ1-1	TRBV19	-	TRBD1	TGTGCCAGTAGTAGGACAGGGGCTCCGAACACTGAAGCTTTCTTT	CASSRTGAPNTEAFF
TRBJ1-3	TRBV5-1	few	-	TGCGCCAGCAGCTTGATGGACGGGGCTGGAAACACCATATATTTT	CASSLMDGAGNTIYF
TRBJ2-2	TRBV19	-	TRBD1	TGTGCCAGTAGCTTACCTCTGACAGGGAGTGGGCCCGGGGAGCTGTTTTTT	CASSLPLTGSGPGELFF
TRBJ1-1	TRBV6-5	-	-	TGTGCCACCCAACCGGACGTTTGGAGCACTGAAGCTTTCTTT	CATQPDVWSTEAFF
TRBJ1-5	TRBV30	-	-	TGTGCCTGGAGTGTACAGGGTAGCAATCAGCCCCAGCATTTT	CAWSVQGSNQPQHF
TRBJ2-3	TRBV10-3	-	-	TGTGCCATCGGTCGCGAGGCAGCAGATACGCAGTATTTT	CAIGREAADTQYF
TRBJ1-1	TRBV5-4	-	-	TGTGCCAGCAGCCTTGTAAACACTGAAGCTTTCTTT	CASSLVNTEAFF
TRBJ2-7	TRBV5-8	-	-	TGTGCCAGCAGCTTGGCAGGTAGCCAGAGCGAGCAGTACTTC	CASSLAGSQSEQYF
TRBJ2-3	TRBV14	-	TRBD1	TGTGCCAGCAGCCCGCGGGTCAGGGGGACAGATACGCAGTATTTT	CASSPRVRGTDTQYF
TRBJ2-3	TRBV4-1	once	-	TGCGCCAGCAGCCAAGATGTCGGAGGGATCACAGATACGCAGTATTTT	CASSQDVGGITDTQYF
TRBJ2-3	TRBV11-3	-	-	TGTGCCAGCAGCTACTCTGGGACAACAGATACGCAGTATTTT	CASSYSGTTDTQYF
TRBJ2-2	TRBV27	few	-	TGTGCCAGCAGTTTCCAGACAGGGAACACCGGGGAGCTGTTTTTT	CASSFQTGNTGELFF
TRBJ1-2	TRBV6-5	few	TRBD1	TGTGCCAGCAGGACAGGGAACTATGGCTACACCTTC	CASRTGNYGYTF
TRBJ2-2	TRBV7-7	-	-	TGTGCTAGCAGCTTTGATAGAGGCGGGGAGCTGTTTTTT	CASSFDRGGELFF
TRBJ1-1	TRBV5-1	-	-	TGCGCCAGCAGCTTGGACAGGCCGGCGGGCACTGAAGCTTTCTTT	CASSLDRPAGTEAFF
TRBJ2-3	TRBV7-2	-	-	TGTGCCAGCAGCACTCAACTAGTAGATACGCAGTATTTT	CASSTQLVDTQYF
TRBJ2-2	TRBV30	-	TRBD2	TGTGCCTGGAGTCCGGGACTAGCGAGCGGGGAGCTGTTTTTT	CAWSPGLASGELFF
TRBJ2-1	TRBV6-5	-	-	TGTGCCAGCAGCCCAGTGGTGCTGGACAATGAGCAGTTCTTC	CASSPVVLDNEQFF
TRBJ2-3	TRBV7-8	-	-	TGTGCCAGCAGCTTCTTCTATGGCGGGGACGCAGATACGCAGTATTTT	CASSFFYGGDADTQYF
TRBJ2-1	TRBV16	-	-	TGTGCCAGCAGCCAAGCGACCCCGGCCGAGCAGTTCTTC	CASSQATPAEQFF
TRBJ2-5	TRBV7-3	few	-	TGTGCCAGCAGCTTAAATCCCCGGGAGACCCAGTACTTC	CASSLNPRETQYF
TRBJ1-4	TRBV15	-	-	TGTGCCACGCTCGGGCGGGGGGAAAATGAAAAACTGTTTTTT	CATLGRGENEKLFF
TRBJ2-7	TRBV10-3	-	-	TGTGCCATCAGTGAGTCCAGCTCCTACGAGCAGTACTTC	CAISESSSYEQYF
TRBJ2-7	TRBV30	many	-	TGTGCCTGGAGTGTAAGCAGCTACGAGCAGTACTTC	CAWSVSSYEQYF
TRBJ2-7	TRBV2	-	TRBD2	TGTGCCAGCACCGGACTAGCGGGAAGTGAGCAGTACTTC	CASTGLAGSEQYF